Sequencing of this T cell receptor beta chain was carried out in a study of PD-1 blockade in classical Hodgkin lymphoma. Study-level background: Patients were infused with nivolumab 3 mg/kg every 2 weeks.

Produced via immunoSEQ multiplex PCR; TCRdb's table is partial and in-frame only. The repertoire holds 90,000 to 95,000 clones, with nearly 90% as singletons. The germline CDR1 and CDR2 sequences are DFQATT and SNEGSKA (reference sequence). The CDR3 contains 11 residues. The germline V and J ends were trimmed by 6 bases and 9 bases, with 14 bases remaining between them. The patients all showed relapse after autologous stem cell transplantation, while their brentuximab vedotin exposure varied. This specimen was peripheral blood mononuclear cells (PBMCs), taken before the second cycle of nivolumab. The sequence came from a human donor with classical Hodgkin lymphoma. This sequence joins TRBV20-1 and TRBJ1-1, with a weak D call TRBD1 (5 bases). The CDR3 DNA follows: TGCAGTGCACTCGACAGCCCCAAAGCTTTCTTT. Translated, it gives CSALDSPKAFF.